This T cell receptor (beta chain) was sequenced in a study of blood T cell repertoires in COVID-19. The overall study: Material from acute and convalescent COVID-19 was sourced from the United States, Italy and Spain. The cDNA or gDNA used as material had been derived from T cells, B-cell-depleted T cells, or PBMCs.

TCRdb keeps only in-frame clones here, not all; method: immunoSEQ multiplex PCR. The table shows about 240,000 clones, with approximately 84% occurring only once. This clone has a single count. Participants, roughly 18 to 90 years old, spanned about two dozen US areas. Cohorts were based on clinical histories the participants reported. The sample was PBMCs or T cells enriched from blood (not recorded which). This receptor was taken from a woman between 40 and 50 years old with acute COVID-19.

CDR3 residues: CATSGIAGAGDTQYF. Here the CDR3 DNA reads TGTGCCACCAGTGGCATTGCGGGAGCGGGAGATACGCAGTATTTT. The chain employs TRBV24-1 and TRBJ2-3; 7 bases match TRBD2. The length of the CDR3 is 15 residues. V gave up 5 bases and J gave up 5 bases; unmatched junction bases: 9. Germline assignment: CDR1 KGHDR and CDR2 SFDVKD.